This TCR beta chain was captured by sequencing in a study of shared clonotypes between healthy human individuals. Study-level findings and limits: The authors sampled blood alone, and tissue repertoires likely differ. Richness estimates generally favored naive over memory subsets.

The CDR3 has 12 amino acids. The germline CDR1 and CDR2 sequences are MDHEN and SYDVKM. Trimming pared 2 bases from V and 11 bases from J, leaving 9 bases between. Method: immunoSEQ multiplex PCR; TCRdb's copy keeps in-frame clones and lacks some. The sample carries 2 million to 3 million clones, 80% to 95% recorded once. Comment on this clone: Its antigen is not known.

V and J are TRBV28 and TRBJ1-4; D gene unclear. The clonotype comes from a man aged 18-30 years in good health. Some clones in this sample may be carry-over from other donors' samples. The material sequenced was naive CD4+ T cells from PBMCs. Subset denoted: CD45RA+ positively selected. CDR3 sequence (DNA): TGTGCCAGCAGTTTAGGGGAGGTCAAACTGTTTTTT. This codes for CASSLGEVKLFF. The whole variable domain, remainder taken from reference TRBV28 and TRBJ1-4, is DVKVTQSSRYLVKRTGEKVFLECVQDMDHENMFWYRQDPGLGLRLIYFSYDVKMKEKGDIPEGYSVSREKKERFSLILESASTNQTSMYLCASSLGEVKLFFGSGTQLSVL.